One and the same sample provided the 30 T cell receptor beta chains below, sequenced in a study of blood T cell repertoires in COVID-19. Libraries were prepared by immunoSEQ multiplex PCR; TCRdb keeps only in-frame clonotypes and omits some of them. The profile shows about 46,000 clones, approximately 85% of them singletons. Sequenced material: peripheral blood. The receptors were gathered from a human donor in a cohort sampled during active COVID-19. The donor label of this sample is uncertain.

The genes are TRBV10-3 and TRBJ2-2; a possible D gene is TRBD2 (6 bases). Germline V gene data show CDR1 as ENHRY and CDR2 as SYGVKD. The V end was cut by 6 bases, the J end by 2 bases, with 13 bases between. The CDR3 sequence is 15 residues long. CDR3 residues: CAISLGLLNTGELFF. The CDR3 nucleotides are TGTGCCATCAGCCTTGGACTATTAAACACCGGGGAGCTGTTTTTT.

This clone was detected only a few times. DNA of the CDR3: TGCGCCAGCAGCCAAGAGGGACAGGGCGTTGAAGCTTTCTTT. It codes for CASSQEGQGVEAFF. V is TRBV4-1 and J is TRBJ1-1, with 9 positions matching TRBD1. With 0 bases clipped from V and 7 bases from J, the junction kept 3 bases outside the gene matches. The germline gives CDR1 MGHRA, CDR2 YSYEKL. CDR3 length: 14 residues.

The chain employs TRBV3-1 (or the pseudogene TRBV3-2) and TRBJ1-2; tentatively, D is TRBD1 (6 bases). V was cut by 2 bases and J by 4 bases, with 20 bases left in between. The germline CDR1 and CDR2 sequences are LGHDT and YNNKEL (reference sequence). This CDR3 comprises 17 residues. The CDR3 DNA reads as TGTGCCAGCAGCCAACCCGACAGCACAGGGATCCTCTATGGCTACACCTTC. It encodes CASSQPDSTGILYGYTF.

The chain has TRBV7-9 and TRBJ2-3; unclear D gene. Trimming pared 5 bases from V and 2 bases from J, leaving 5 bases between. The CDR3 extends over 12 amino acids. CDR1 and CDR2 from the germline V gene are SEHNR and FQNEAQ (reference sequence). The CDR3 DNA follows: TGTGCCAGCAGCATATTCACAGATACGCAGTATTTT. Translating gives CASSIFTDTQYF.

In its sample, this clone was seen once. CDR3 sequence (DNA): TGTGCCAGCTCACCAGACAGGGTATCGGGCACCGGGGAGCTGTTTTTT. Translating gives CASSPDRVSGTGELFF. V usage is TRBV18 and J usage is TRBJ2-2; 7 positions agree with TRBD1. Germline V CDR1 and CDR2: KGHSH, LQKENI. The CDR3 has 16 residues. The ends lost 2 bases at V and 4 bases at J; junction bases unmatched: 7.

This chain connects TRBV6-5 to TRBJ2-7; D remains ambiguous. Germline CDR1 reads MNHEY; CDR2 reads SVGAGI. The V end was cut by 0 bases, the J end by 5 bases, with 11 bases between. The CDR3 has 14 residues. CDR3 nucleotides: TGTGCCAGCAGTTACTCCGGTGGGCCAAACGAGCAGTACTTC. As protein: CASSYSGGPNEQYF.

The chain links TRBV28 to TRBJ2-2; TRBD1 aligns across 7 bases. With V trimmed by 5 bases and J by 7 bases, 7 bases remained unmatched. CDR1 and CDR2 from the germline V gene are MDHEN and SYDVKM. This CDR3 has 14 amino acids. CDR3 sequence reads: CASSPTGVGGELFF. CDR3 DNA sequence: TGTGCCAGCAGTCCAACAGGGGTTGGCGGGGAGCTGTTTTTT.

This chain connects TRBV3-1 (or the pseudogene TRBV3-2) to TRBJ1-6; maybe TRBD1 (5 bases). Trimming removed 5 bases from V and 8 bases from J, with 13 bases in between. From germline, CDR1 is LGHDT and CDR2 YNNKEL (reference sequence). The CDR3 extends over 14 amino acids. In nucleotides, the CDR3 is TGTGCCAGCAGCACCGGGACTTTGTATTCACCCCTCCACTTT. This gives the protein CASSTGTLYSPLHF.

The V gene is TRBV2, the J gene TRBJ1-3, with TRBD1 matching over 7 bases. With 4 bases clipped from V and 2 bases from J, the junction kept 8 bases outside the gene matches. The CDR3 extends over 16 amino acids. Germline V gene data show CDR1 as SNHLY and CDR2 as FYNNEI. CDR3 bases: TGTGCCAGCAGTGGTGGTAGACAGGGACCTGGAAACACCATATATTTT. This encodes CASSGGRQGPGNTIYF.

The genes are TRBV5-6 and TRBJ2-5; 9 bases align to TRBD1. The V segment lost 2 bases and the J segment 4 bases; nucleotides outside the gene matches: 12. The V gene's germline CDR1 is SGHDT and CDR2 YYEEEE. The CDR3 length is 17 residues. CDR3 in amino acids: CASSFARSGTGRETQYF. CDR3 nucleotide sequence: TGTGCCAGCAGCTTTGCCCGATCCGGGACAGGGAGAGAGACCCAGTACTTC.

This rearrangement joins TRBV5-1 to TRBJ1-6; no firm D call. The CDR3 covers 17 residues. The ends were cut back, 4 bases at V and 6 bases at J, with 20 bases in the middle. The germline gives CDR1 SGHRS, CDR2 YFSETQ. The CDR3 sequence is CASSRERTGWGNSPLHF. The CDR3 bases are TGCGCCAGCAGCCGGGAACGAACGGGTTGGGGTAATTCACCCCTCCACTTT.

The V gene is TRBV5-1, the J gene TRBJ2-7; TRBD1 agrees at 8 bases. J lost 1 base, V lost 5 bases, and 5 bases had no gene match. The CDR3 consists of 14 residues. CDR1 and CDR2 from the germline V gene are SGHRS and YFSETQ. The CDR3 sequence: CASRLGQGSYEQYF. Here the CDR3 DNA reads TGCGCCAGCAGACTTGGACAGGGTTCCTACGAGCAGTACTTC.

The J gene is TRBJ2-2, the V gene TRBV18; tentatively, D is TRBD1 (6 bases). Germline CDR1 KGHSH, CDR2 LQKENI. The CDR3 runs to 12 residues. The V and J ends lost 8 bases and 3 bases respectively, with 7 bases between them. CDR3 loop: CASRQDTGELFF. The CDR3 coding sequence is TGTGCCAGCCGACAGGACACCGGGGAGCTGTTTTTT.

Here the CDR3 DNA reads TGTGCCAGCAGCCTAATAGCGGGGGGCGGGAATGAGCAGTTCTTC. It is translated as CASSLIAGGGNEQFF. This chain connects TRBV3-1 (or the pseudogene TRBV3-2) to TRBJ2-1, with 10 bases aligning to TRBD2. The CDR3 length is 15 residues. Trimming removed 4 bases from V and 7 bases from J; junction bases left unmatched: 7. CDR1 and CDR2 (germline): LGHDT, YNNKEL (reference sequence).

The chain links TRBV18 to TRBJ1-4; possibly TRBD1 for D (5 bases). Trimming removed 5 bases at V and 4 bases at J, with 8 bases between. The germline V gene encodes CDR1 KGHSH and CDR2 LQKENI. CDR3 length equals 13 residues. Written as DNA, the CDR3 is TGTGCCAGCTCAAGACAGCGTAATGAAAAACTGTTTTTT. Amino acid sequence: CASSRQRNEKLFF.

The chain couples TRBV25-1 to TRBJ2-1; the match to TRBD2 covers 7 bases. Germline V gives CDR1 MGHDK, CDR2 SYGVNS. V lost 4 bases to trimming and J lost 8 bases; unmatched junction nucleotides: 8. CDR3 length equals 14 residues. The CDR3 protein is CASSGPLAWHEQFF. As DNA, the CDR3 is TGTGCCAGCAGTGGACCACTAGCGTGGCATGAGCAGTTCTTC. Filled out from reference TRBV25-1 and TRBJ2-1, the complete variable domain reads EADIYQTPRYLVIGTGKKITLECSQTMGHDKMYWYQQDPGMELHLIHYSYGVNSTEKGDLSSESTVSRIRTEHFPLTLESARPSHTSQYLCASSGPLAWHEQFFGPGTRLTVL.

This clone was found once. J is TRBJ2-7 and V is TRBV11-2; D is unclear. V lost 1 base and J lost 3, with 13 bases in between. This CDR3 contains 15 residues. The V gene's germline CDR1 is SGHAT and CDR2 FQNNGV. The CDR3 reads CASSLAYGANYEQYF. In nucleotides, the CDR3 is TGTGCCAGCAGCTTAGCATACGGAGCAAACTACGAGCAGTACTTC.

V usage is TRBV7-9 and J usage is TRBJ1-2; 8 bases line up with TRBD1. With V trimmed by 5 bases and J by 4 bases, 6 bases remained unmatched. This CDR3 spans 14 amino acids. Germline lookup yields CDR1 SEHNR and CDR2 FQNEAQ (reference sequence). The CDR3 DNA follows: TGTGCCAGCAGCCGACAGGGGCTACTCTATGGCTACACCTTC. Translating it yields CASSRQGLLYGYTF.

The CDR3 protein is CASSRNRGSSGNTIYF. CDR3 in DNA: TGTGCCAGTAGTAGGAATAGGGGCAGCTCTGGAAACACCATATATTTT. The J gene is TRBJ1-3, the V gene TRBV19; the D gene is possibly TRBD1 (5 bases). Germline assignment: CDR1 LNHDA and CDR2 SQIVND (reference sequence). With 4 bases removed from V and 0 bases from J, the gap between germline ends came to 13 bases. CDR3 size: 16 residues.

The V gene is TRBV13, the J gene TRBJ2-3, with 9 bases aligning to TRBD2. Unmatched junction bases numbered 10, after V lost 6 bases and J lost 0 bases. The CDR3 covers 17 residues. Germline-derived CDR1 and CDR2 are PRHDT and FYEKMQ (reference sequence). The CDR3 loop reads CASSYESGGLSTDTQYF. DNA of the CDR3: TGTGCCAGCAGTTACGAGAGCGGGGGGCTCAGCACAGATACGCAGTATTTT. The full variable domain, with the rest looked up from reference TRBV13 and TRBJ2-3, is AAGVIQSPRHLIKEKRETATLKCYPIPRHDTVYWYQQGPGQDPQFLISFYEKMQSDKGSIPDRFSAQQFSDYHSELNMSSLELGDSALYFCASSYESGGLSTDTQYFGPGTRLTVL.

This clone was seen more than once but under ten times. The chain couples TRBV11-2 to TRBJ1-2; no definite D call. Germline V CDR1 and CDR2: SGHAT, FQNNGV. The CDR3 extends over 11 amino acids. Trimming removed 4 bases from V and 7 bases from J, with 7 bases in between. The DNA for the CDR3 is TGTGCCAGCAGCTCTCGACTTGGCTACACCTTC. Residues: CASSSRLGYTF.

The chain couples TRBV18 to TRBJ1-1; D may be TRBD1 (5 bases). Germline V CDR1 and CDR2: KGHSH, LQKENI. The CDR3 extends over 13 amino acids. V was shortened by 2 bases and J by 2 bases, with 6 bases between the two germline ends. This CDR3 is CASSPRGNTEAFF. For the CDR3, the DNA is TGTGCCAGCTCACCAAGGGGAAACACTGAAGCTTTCTTT.

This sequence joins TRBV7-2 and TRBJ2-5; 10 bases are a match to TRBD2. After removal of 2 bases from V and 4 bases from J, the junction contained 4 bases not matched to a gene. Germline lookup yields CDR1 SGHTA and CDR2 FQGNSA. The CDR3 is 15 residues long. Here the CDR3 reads CASSLRAGGVETQYF. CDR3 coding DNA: TGTGCCAGCAGCTTAAGAGCGGGGGGGGTAGAGACCCAGTACTTC.

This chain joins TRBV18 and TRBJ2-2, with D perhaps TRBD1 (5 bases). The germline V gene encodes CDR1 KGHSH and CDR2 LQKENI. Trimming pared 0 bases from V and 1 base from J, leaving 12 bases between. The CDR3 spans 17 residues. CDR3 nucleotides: TGTGCCAGCTCACCACCTCCAGGGCGTAGGAACACCGGGGAGCTGTTTTTT. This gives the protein CASSPPPGRRNTGELFF.

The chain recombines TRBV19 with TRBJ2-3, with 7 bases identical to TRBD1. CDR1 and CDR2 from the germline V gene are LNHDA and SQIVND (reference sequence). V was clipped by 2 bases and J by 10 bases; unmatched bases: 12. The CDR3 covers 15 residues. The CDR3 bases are TGTGCCAGTAGTATACGCCCCGGTCTCGGGACAGCGCAGTATTTT. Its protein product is CASSIRPGLGTAQYF.

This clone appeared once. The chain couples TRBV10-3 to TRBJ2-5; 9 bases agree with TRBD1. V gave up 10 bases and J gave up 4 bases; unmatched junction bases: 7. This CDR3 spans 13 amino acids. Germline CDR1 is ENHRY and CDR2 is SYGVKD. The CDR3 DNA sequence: TGTGCCACCAGGACAGGGGCGGGAGAGACCCAGTACTTC. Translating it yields CATRTGAGETQYF.

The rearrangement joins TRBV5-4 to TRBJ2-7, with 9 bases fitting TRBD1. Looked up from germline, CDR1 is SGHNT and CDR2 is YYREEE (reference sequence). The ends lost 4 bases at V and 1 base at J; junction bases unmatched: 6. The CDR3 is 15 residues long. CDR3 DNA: TGTGCCAGCAGCGGTCCGGGACAGGGTTCCTACGAGCAGTACTTC. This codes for CASSGPGQGSYEQYF.

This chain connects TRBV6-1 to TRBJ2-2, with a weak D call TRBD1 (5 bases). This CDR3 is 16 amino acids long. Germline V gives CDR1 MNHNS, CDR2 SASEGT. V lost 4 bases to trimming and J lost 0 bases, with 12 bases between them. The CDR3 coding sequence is TGTGCCAGCAGTGTATTTGACAGCGCGAACACCGGGGAGCTGTTTTTT. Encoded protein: CASSVFDSANTGELFF.

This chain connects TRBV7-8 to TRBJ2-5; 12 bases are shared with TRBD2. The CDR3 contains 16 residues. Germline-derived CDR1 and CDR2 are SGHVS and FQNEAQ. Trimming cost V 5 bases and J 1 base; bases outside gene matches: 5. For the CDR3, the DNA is TGTGCCAGCAGCGGCGGGACTAGCGGGTTCCAAGAGACCCAGTACTTC. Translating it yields CASSGGTSGFQETQYF.

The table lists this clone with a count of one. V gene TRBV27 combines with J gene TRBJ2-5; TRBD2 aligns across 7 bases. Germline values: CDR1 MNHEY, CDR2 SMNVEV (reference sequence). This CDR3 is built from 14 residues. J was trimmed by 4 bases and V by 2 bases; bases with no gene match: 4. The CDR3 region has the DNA TGTGCCAGCAGTTTAGGGGGAGGGGTAGAGACCCAGTACTTC. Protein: CASSLGGGVETQYF.